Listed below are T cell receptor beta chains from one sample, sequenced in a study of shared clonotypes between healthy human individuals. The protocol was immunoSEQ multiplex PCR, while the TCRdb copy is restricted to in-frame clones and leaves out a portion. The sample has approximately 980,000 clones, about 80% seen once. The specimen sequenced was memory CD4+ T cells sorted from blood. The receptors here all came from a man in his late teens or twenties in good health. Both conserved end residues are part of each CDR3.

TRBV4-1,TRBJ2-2,CASSRLADKVTGELFF
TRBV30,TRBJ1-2,CAWTRGGGSNYGYTF
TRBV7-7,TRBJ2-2,CASSRGPDTGELFF
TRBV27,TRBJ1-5,CASSPGTVNQPQHF
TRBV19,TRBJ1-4,CASSWGPNEKLFF
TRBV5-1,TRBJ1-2,CASSVRDRDPFGYTF
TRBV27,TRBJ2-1,CASSTASGGLANEQFF
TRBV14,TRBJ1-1,CASGQTNTEAFF
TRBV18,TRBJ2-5,CASSLTVQETQYF
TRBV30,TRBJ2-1,CAGGGPNEQFF
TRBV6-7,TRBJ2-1,CASSYSTVGGHPSSGYNEQFF
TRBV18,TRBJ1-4,CASSGRNEKLFF
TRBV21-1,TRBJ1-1,CASSKPETGDEAFF
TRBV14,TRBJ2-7,CASRPPGQGWVQYF
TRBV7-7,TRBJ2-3,CASSPQTSQLGTQYF
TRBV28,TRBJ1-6,CASSLLGTGGSPLHF
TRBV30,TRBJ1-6,CAWRTGQRNSPLHF
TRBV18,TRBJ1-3,CASSPGLSSGNTIYF
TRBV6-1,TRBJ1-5,CASSATGWESNQPQHF
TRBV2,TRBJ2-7,CASSEWVQLGSYEQYF
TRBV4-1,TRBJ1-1,CASSRRTAREPMNTEAFF
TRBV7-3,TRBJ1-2,CASSPDGPATYGYTF
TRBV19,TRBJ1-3,CASRRGATGNTIYF
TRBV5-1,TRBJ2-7,CASSLGPDGPHLYEQYF
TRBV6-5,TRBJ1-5,CASSYAGINQPQHF
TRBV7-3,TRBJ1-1,CASSQTTGSEAFF
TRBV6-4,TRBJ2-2,CASSRQPGLDAGGELFF
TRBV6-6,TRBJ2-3,CASSPGTGGDTQYF
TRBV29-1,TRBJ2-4,CSALALGQSKNIQYF
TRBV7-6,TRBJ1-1,CASSLAGANTEAFF
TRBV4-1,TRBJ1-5,CASSQGIGTGVLQPQHF
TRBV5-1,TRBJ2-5,CASSQRTGGQETQYF